What follows are 25 T cell receptor beta chains derived from one specimen sequenced in a study of TIL therapy for anti-PD-1-resistant metastatic lung cancer. The time point was: pre-treatment sample, taken before nivolumab and TIL therapy. Sequencing used immunoSEQ v3. Assay: immunoSEQ multiplex PCR; the TCRdb copy retains only in-frame clones and omits some. The table has about 60,000 clones, about nine tenths seen once. The sample here was blood, taken at baseline. Receptors were obtained from a person between 30 and 80 years old with non-small cell lung cancer.

There are a few counts of this clone. The chain employs TRBV24-1 and TRBJ1-5; D call uncertain. CDR1 is KGHDR, CDR2 SFDVKD, per germline. The CDR3 has 14 amino acids. Trimming removed 9 bases at V and 0 bases at J, with 11 bases between. The CDR3 DNA follows: TGTGCCACCGCAGACAAGTATAGCAATCAGCCCCAGCATTTT. Protein product: CATADKYSNQPQHF.

V and J are TRBV19 and TRBJ2-2; 8 bases match TRBD2. Germline V gene sequence: CDR1 LNHDA, CDR2 SQIVND (reference sequence). The CDR3 extends over 17 amino acids. With V trimmed by 7 bases and J by 7 bases, 17 bases remained unmatched. CDR3 nucleotide sequence: TGTGCCAGTACCCCGCCCCCGGGAGGGCCCTTTATCGGGGAGCTGTTTTTT. Translating it yields CASTPPPGGPFIGELFF.

The J gene is TRBJ2-3, the V gene TRBV6-5; D not resolved. Germline lookup yields CDR1 MNHEY and CDR2 SVGAGI. Trimming pared 6 bases from V and 0 bases from J, leaving 13 bases between. The CDR3 length is 15 residues. In DNA, the CDR3 is TGTGCCAGCAGCCCCATTGGAACTAGCACAGATACGCAGTATTTT. Protein product: CASSPIGTSTDTQYF.

CDR3 region: CASSPHSAGTYEQYF. For the CDR3, the DNA is TGTGCCAGCAGCCCCCACTCGGCAGGGACCTACGAGCAGTACTTC. The chain has TRBV3-1 (or the pseudogene TRBV3-2) and TRBJ2-7; D may be TRBD1 (5 bases). The CDR3 sequence is 15 residues long. The germline V gene has CDR1 LGHDT and CDR2 YNNKEL (reference sequence). V lost 4 bases and J lost 2, with 15 bases in between.

This clone was observed a single time. The chain links TRBV19 to TRBJ1-3; 9 positions agree with TRBD1. Germline loops: CDR1 LNHDA, CDR2 SQIVND (reference sequence). This CDR3 region has 17 residues. J gave up 0 bases and V 5 bases, and 8 bases lay outside the gene matches. CDR3 sequence reads: CASSHPGQGSSGNTIYF. The CDR3 nucleotides are TGTGCCAGTAGTCACCCGGGACAGGGAAGCTCTGGAAACACCATATATTTT. Complete variable domain (other parts from reference TRBV19 and TRBJ1-3): DGGITQSPKYLFRKEGQNVTLSCEQNLNHDAMYWYRQDPGQGLRLIYYSQIVNDFQKGDIAEGYSVSREKKESFPLTVTSAQKNPTAFYLCASSHPGQGSSGNTIYFGEGSWLTVV.

This clone was picked up a small number of times. The chain employs TRBV10-3 and TRBJ2-1, with TRBD2 as a possible D gene (5 bases). V lost 2 bases to trimming and J lost 0 bases, with 5 bases between them. Germline loops: CDR1 ENHRY, CDR2 SYGVKD. This CDR3 spans 14 amino acids. CDR3 DNA sequence: TGTGCCATCAGTGAGCGGGGCTCCTACAATGAGCAGTTCTTC. Translated: CAISERGSYNEQFF.

This sequence joins TRBV3-1 (or the pseudogene TRBV3-2) and TRBJ2-3, with unresolved D. Germline CDR1 is LGHDT and CDR2 is YNNKEL (reference sequence). CDR3 length equals 13 residues. V was pared by 4 bases and J by 6 bases, with 11 bases between. For the CDR3, the DNA is TGTGCCAGCAGCCCCTCCAGGTACGATACGCAGTATTTT. Translated: CASSPSRYDTQYF.

The J gene is TRBJ1-1, the V gene TRBV4-1; TRBD1 is a possible D gene (5 bases). CDR1 and CDR2 (germline): MGHRA, YSYEKL. With 1 base removed from V and 5 bases from J, the gap between germline ends came to 8 bases. The CDR3 spans 13 residues. CDR3 protein: CASSQVQGTEAFF. The CDR3 DNA follows: TGCGCCAGCAGCCAAGTGCAGGGAACTGAAGCTTTCTTT.

This clone was counted only a few times. The rearrangement joins TRBV7-9 to TRBJ1-2, with 7 positions matching TRBD1. CDR1 SEHNR and CDR2 FQNEAQ come from the germline V gene (reference sequence). The CDR3 is 15 amino acids. The J segment lost 5 bases and the V segment lost 4 bases, leaving 10 bases of the junction unmatched. The CDR3, as DNA: TGTGCCAGCAGCTGGGAGGAGGGGGCGCGATATGGCTACACCTTC. Translating gives CASSWEEGARYGYTF.

Here the CDR3 reads CASSKNLRRTGDYSYEQYF. DNA for the CDR3: TGTGCCAGCAGCAAAAACCTACGGCGTACAGGGGATTACTCCTACGAGCAGTACTTC. The J gene is TRBJ2-7, the V gene TRBV21-1; the table's TRBD1 call for D was not verified on the DNA. TRBV21-1 corresponds to a pseudogene. The CDR3 has 19 residues.

The chain employs TRBV19 and TRBJ1-2; D unclear. Trimming removed 5 bases from V and 4 bases from J, with 14 bases in between. The CDR3 covers 14 residues. The germline V gene has CDR1 LNHDA and CDR2 SQIVND (reference sequence). The CDR3 sequence is CASSYSSGGYGYTF. The CDR3 region has the DNA TGTGCCAGTAGTTACTCTTCAGGAGGCTATGGCTACACCTTC.

This clone was seen ten or more times. The chain has TRBV21-1 and TRBJ1-5; the table's D call of TRBD1 was not tested on the DNA. TRBV21-1 is reported as a pseudogene. This CDR3 has 18 residues. In DNA form, the CDR3 reads TGTGCCAGCAGCAAAGGGGGACAGAGATTGTATAGCAATCAGCCCCAGCATTTT. Translated, it gives CASSKGGQRLYSNQPQHF.

The DNA for the CDR3 is TGTGCCAGTAGTATAGATCAAACCCGGGACAGGGAGGGAGAAAAACTGTTTTTT. It specifies CASSIDQTRDREGEKLFF. The chain is built from TRBV19 and TRBJ1-4; 9 nucleotides agree with TRBD1. Germline trimming cut 0 bases from V and 8 bases from J; bases unmatched to any gene: 13. The CDR3 spans 18 residues. Germline V gene data show CDR1 as LNHDA and CDR2 as SQIVND (reference sequence). Variable domain in full (rest from reference TRBV19 and TRBJ1-4): DGGITQSPKYLFRKEGQNVTLSCEQNLNHDAMYWYRQDPGQGLRLIYYSQIVNDFQKGDIAEGYSVSREKKESFPLTVTSAQKNPTAFYLCASSIDQTRDREGEKLFFGSGTQLSVL.

This chain connects TRBV10-3 to TRBJ2-1; D could derive from TRBD1 or TRBD2 (5 bases each). Germline loops: CDR1 ENHRY, CDR2 SYGVKD. Trimming shortened V by 10 bases and J by 8 bases, and 15 bases separated the two germline ends. The CDR3 totals 12 residues. The CDR3 sequence is CATAGGVDEQFF. In DNA, the CDR3 is TGTGCCACTGCTGGGGGAGTTGATGAGCAGTTCTTC.

The rearrangement joins TRBV9 to TRBJ1-1; no firm D call. Between the trimmed V and J ends, which lost 0 bases and 7 bases, there was a span of 7 bases. Per the germline V gene, CDR1 is SGDLS and CDR2 is YYNGEE. CDR3 length: 12 residues. In DNA, the CDR3 is TGTGCCAGCAGCGTAGGATTGGGTGAAGCTTTCTTT. It codes for CASSVGLGEAFF.

The chain employs TRBV21-1 and TRBJ2-3. TRBV21-1 is annotated as a pseudogene. The CDR3 is 17 residues long. The DNA for the CDR3 is TGTGCCAGCAGCACTCGAGGAGACACTCGTGGTCCAGATACGCAGTATTTT. Protein product: CASSTRGDTRGPDTQYF.

The V gene is TRBV27, the J gene TRBJ2-7, with D possibly matching TRBD1 (6 bases). The CDR3 has 14 amino acids. V gave up 5 bases and J gave up 0 bases, with 11 bases separating them. Germline assignment: CDR1 MNHEY and CDR2 SMNVEV (reference sequence). The CDR3: CASSTQGISYEQYF. DNA for the CDR3: TGTGCCAGCAGTACCCAGGGGATCTCCTACGAGCAGTACTTC.

The table lists this clone with a few counts. The chain employs TRBV10-3 and TRBJ1-4; TRBD1 aligns across 8 bases. The CDR3 totals 15 residues. The ends lost 3 bases at V and 7 bases at J; junction bases unmatched: 7. Germline assignment: CDR1 ENHRY and CDR2 SYGVKD. The CDR3 DNA reads TGTGCCATCAGTGACGGGCAGGGGGCGGTTGAAAAACTGTTTTTT. Its translation is CAISDGQGAVEKLFF.

The chain joins TRBV5-4 to TRBJ1-1, with a possible D match to TRBD1 (6 bases). Germline CDR1 and CDR2: SGHNT and YYREEE (reference sequence). V shed 4 bases and J shed 5 bases, with 18 bases lying between them. There are 15 residues in the CDR3. The CDR3 is CASSLIWGAETEAFF. The CDR3 DNA sequence: TGTGCCAGCAGCCTGATATGGGGGGCAGAAACTGAAGCTTTCTTT.

The rearrangement uses TRBV5-1 and TRBJ1-1; TRBD1 is a possible D gene (6 bases). CDR3 size: 15 residues. Germline V gene sequence: CDR1 SGHRS, CDR2 YFSETQ. Trimming shortened V by 9 bases and J by 0 bases, and 18 bases separated the two germline ends. For the CDR3, the DNA is TGCGCCACAGGAGTAGGGGGGGCGATGAACACTGAAGCTTTCTTT. This gives the protein CATGVGGAMNTEAFF.

This chain links TRBV9 with TRBJ1-5; unclear D gene. Germline CDR1 reads SGDLS; CDR2 reads YYNGEE. The CDR3 has 14 residues. V lost 0 bases and J 2 bases, leaving 6 bases between the germline ends. The CDR3 here is CASSVDGGNQPQHF. The CDR3 nucleotides are TGTGCCAGCAGCGTAGACGGCGGCAATCAGCCCCAGCATTTT.

The chain combines TRBV18 with TRBJ1-4; 9 bases are shared with TRBD1. Looked up from germline, CDR1 is KGHSH and CDR2 is LQKENI. Losses at the gene ends were 5 bases for V and 8 bases for J; bases not matched to a gene: 9. This CDR3 has 15 residues. CDR3 protein: CASSSYRGLREKLFF. As DNA, the CDR3 is TGTGCCAGCTCATCCTACAGGGGGCTGCGCGAAAAACTGTTTTTT.

The chain joins TRBV19 to TRBJ1-2; D perhaps matches TRBD1 (6 bases). The CDR3 sequence is 16 residues long. V was trimmed by 4 bases and J by 8 bases, leaving 23 bases between them. CDR1 LNHDA and CDR2 SQIVND come from the germline V gene (reference sequence). For the CDR3, the DNA is TGTGCCAGTAGTACCGCCCCCCCGGGGGGCATGTACGGCTACACCTTC. Translating it yields CASSTAPPGGMYGYTF.

The chain has TRBV5-1 and TRBJ2-1; 9 bases match TRBD1. CDR1 is SGHRS and CDR2 is YFSETQ in the germline V gene. The CDR3 runs 14 residues. After removal of 4 bases from V and 8 bases from J, the junction contained 7 bases not matched to a gene. CDR3 bases: TGCGCCAGCAGCGGACAGGGGAGGTTTGATGAGCAGTTCTTC. Its protein product is CASSGQGRFDEQFF.

The gene calls are TRBV28 and TRBJ1-2; tentative D call: TRBD1 (6 bases). CDR3 length: 15 amino acids. CDR1 is MDHEN and CDR2 is SYDVKM in the germline V gene. Trimming left V 7 bases short and J 5 bases short, with 20 bases between. CDR3 protein: CASNPESDRTYGYTF. In nucleotides, the CDR3 is TGTGCCAGCAACCCCGAATCCGACAGGACTTATGGCTACACCTTC.